This T cell receptor (beta chain) came from a study of Tregs in tolerant kidney transplant recipients. TCRdb's copy holds only in-frame clones and misses some; the assay was immunoSEQ multiplex PCR. Here the sample table reports roughly 15,000 clones. The nonmyeloablative bone marrow transplants came from related graft donors, with transient mixed chimerism. Thawed PBMCs were FACS-sorted into unstimulated CD4+CD25+CD127- regulatory T cells, CD4+CD25- non-regulatory cells, CD4 and CD8 cells. The clonotype comes from a human patient who received a combined kidney and bone marrow transplant. Among the T cells, some may be from the graft donor. Material: CD4+ T cells from blood (PBMCs), obtained 12 months after the transplant.

The covered CDR3 bases are TGTGCCAGCTCACCACTCGAAGGTTACAATGAG. Translated, it gives CASSPLEGYNE. The full CDR3 protein is CASSPLEGYNEQFF. This chain uses TRBV18 with TRBJ2-1; no definite D call. The read ends 3 residues shy of where the CDR3 ends; the end is completed using the germline J gene. With 1 base removed from V and 4 bases from J, the gap between germline ends came to 8 bases. Per the germline V gene, CDR1 is KGHSH and CDR2 is LQKENI. The CDR3 sequence is 14 residues long.